Each of the 13 T cell receptor beta chains below was sequenced from the same sample in a study of CD8 T cells in Susac syndrome (dated by TCRdb to about 2019). The protocol used for the library was the immunoSEQ multiplex PCR assay. RNA was extracted using the RNeasy kit, and about 0.45 to 1 ug of the RNA was reverse transcribed with random hexamers. TCRdb redid the processing of the public reads, applying fastp at Q25 and MiXCR, and retained in-frame beta chains. When rows share a CDR3 protein, they turn into one entry using the most common DNA and genes. For this sample there are about 180,000 distinct CDR3 sequences; about 94% appear just once. The ten largest clones add up to 0.093% of the sample. The sample taken for sequencing was CD4+ T cells from PBMCs. The receptors stem from a human donor with multiple sclerosis.

This clonotype appeared a single time. This rearrangement joins TRBV12-3 or TRBV12-4 to TRBJ2-5; possible D gene TRBD2, 7 bases. V lost 5 bases and J lost 4, with 20 bases in between. CDR3 length: 16 residues. The chain's CDR3 is CASSPLRGGGAETQYF. In DNA form, the CDR3 reads TGTGCCAGCAGTCCCCTCAGAGGGGGGGGAGCAGAGACCCAGTACTTC.

V is TRBV3-1 and J is TRBJ1-5, with TRBD1 as a possible D gene (6 bases). Trimming stripped 1 base from V and 6 bases from J, with 22 bases between. Looked up from germline, CDR1 is LGHDT and CDR2 is YNNKEL (reference sequence). The CDR3 has 18 residues. The CDR3 coding sequence is TGTGCCAGCAGCCAAGCTCAGGGGCTGCCCTCGAGTGTTCAGCCCCAGCATTTT. This translates into CASSQAQGLPSSVQPQHF.

V gene TRBV4-3 combines with J gene TRBJ2-1; 11 bases are a match to TRBD2. V lost 4 bases to trimming and J lost 2 bases; unmatched junction nucleotides: 1. The CDR3 is 15 amino acids. Germline assignment: CDR1 LGHNA and CDR2 YSLEER. The DNA of the CDR3 is TGCGCCAGCAGCCCTAGCGGGGGGCCCTACAATGAGCAGTTCTTC. Its translation is CASSPSGGPYNEQFF.

A single count supports this clonotype. This rearrangement joins TRBV7-2 to TRBJ1-4, with TRBD1 identical over 10 bases. The J segment lost 8 bases and the V segment lost 5 bases, leaving 8 bases of the junction unmatched. Germline assignment: CDR1 SGHTA and CDR2 FQGNSA. This CDR3 is built from 15 residues. In nucleotides, the CDR3 is TGTGCCAGCAGCGACAGGGGGCGCCGAGAAGAAAAACTGTTTTTT. It is translated as CASSDRGRREEKLFF.

The table lists this clonotype with a count of one. The chain carries TRBV9 and TRBJ1-2, with TRBD1 identical over 7 bases. Trimming removed 7 bases from V and 3 bases from J; junction bases left unmatched: 12. Germline CDR1 reads SGDLS; CDR2 reads YYNGEE. This CDR3 has 15 residues. The CDR3 sequence is CASSDATGTDYGYTF. CDR3 DNA: TGTGCCAGCTCTGACGCGACAGGGACTGACTATGGCTACACCTTC.

The V gene is TRBV9, the J gene TRBJ2-1; D tentatively fits TRBD1 or TRBD2 (5 bases each). From germline, CDR1 is SGDLS and CDR2 YYNGEE. Trimming took off 4 bases at V and 0 bases at J, with 11 bases between the two ends. The CDR3 sequence is 15 residues long. CDR3 sequence reads: CASSRDGSSYNEQFF. The DNA of the CDR3 is TGTGCCAGCAGCCGGGACGGCAGCTCCTACAATGAGCAGTTCTTC. Variable domain in full (rest from reference TRBV9 and TRBJ2-1): DSGVTQTPKHLITATGQRVTLRCSPRSGDLSVYWYQQSLDQGLQFLIQYYNGEERAKGNILERFSAQQFPDLHSELNLSSLELGDSALYFCASSRDGSSYNEQFFGPGTRLTVL.

The chain links TRBV28 to TRBJ2-7, with D perhaps TRBD1 or TRBD2 (5 bases each). Germline V gives CDR1 MDHEN, CDR2 SYDVKM. With 5 bases removed from V and 1 base from J, the gap between germline ends came to 12 bases. The CDR3 spans 14 residues. The CDR3 reads CASSVGTVSYEQYF. As DNA, the CDR3 is TGTGCCAGCAGTGTTGGGACCGTGTCCTACGAGCAGTACTTC.

V and J are TRBV12-3 or TRBV12-4 and TRBJ1-1; perhaps TRBD1 as D (6 bases). The CDR3 sequence is 14 residues long. Trimming removed 5 bases at V and 3 bases at J, with 13 bases between. The CDR3 reads CASSQRGGDTEAFF. The CDR3 DNA sequence: TGTGCCAGCAGTCAACGAGGGGGGGACACTGAAGCTTTCTTT.

The chain combines TRBV20-1 with TRBJ2-7; 12 positions match TRBD2. V lost 5 bases and J lost 2; bases outside the gene matches: 7. CDR1 and CDR2 from the germline V gene are DFQATT and SNEGSKA (reference sequence). CDR3 size: 15 residues. CDR3 DNA sequence: TGCAGTGCTTATCTAGCGGGGGGGAACCCCTACGAGCAGTACTTC. Protein: CSAYLAGGNPYEQYF.

The chain is built from TRBV27 and TRBJ2-3; TRBD2 agrees at 14 bases. The trim removed 6 bases at V and 4 bases at J, leaving 3 bases unmatched. CDR3 length: 15 residues. CDR1 MNHEY and CDR2 SMNVEV come from the germline V gene (reference sequence). The CDR3 DNA reads as TGTGCCAGCAGACTGACTAGCGGGGGGGCAGATACGCAGTATTTT. The encoded protein is CASRLTSGGADTQYF.

Note on this clonotype: One end of the junction varies from germline; a read error may be responsible. The V gene is TRBV9, the J gene TRBJ1-1; D unclear. The CDR3 runs to 14 residues. In germline, CDR1 is SGDLS, CDR2 YYNGEE. CDR3 sequence (DNA): TGTGCCAGCAGCGTAACTGACATAATCCCATCGAAATCCTTT. Its translation is CASSVTDIIPSKSF.

CDR3 protein: CSASGNSGNTIYF. The CDR3 DNA is TGCAGTGCTTCCGGAAACTCTGGAAACACCATATATTTT. V is TRBV20-1 and J is TRBJ1-3, with D unresolved. Germline CDR1 and CDR2: DFQATT and SNEGSKA (reference sequence). Between the trimmed V and J ends, which lost 5 bases and 0 bases, there was a span of 8 bases. The CDR3 has 13 residues.

This clonotype was seen a handful of times. V usage is TRBV11-2 and J usage is TRBJ1-2; TRBD1 is a possible D gene (5 bases). This CDR3 region has 12 residues. Trimming took 6 bases from V and 4 from J, leaving 9 bases between them. From germline, CDR1 is SGHAT and CDR2 FQNNGV. The CDR3 spells CASSSTGYGYTF. The DNA for the CDR3 is TGTGCCAGCAGTTCCACAGGCTATGGCTACACCTTC.